This T cell receptor beta chain stems from a study of control samples from healthy donors and cancer patients. The germline CDR1 and CDR2 sequences are SGHVS and FQNEAQ. The V end was cut by 5 bases, the J end by 6 bases, with 19 bases between. The CDR3 sequence is 16 residues long. TCRdb keeps only in-frame clones here, not all; method: immunoSEQ multiplex PCR. The table shows tens of thousands of clones, with approximately 80% occurring only once. This clonotype originated in a man aged 50 to 59 in good health. What was sequenced was blood. V and J are TRBV7-8 and TRBJ2-2, with D possibly matching TRBD1 (5 bases). CDR3 sequence (DNA): TGTGCCAGCAGCCCTCAGACAGCCCGAGGCCCCGGGGAGCTGTTTTTT. It is translated as CASSPQTARGPGELFF.